This is a list of T cell receptor beta chains from one sample in a study of a mutant IDH1 vaccine in newly diagnosed glioma. Their antigens remain unidentified. TCRdb's table, derived via immunoSEQ multiplex PCR, lists solely in-frame clones and lacks some. The repertoire holds more than 40,000 clones, with around 80% as singletons. Sequences were derived from PBMCs, sampled from a glioma patient whose treatment included an IDH1 peptide vaccine. The receptors derive from a woman between 35 and 50 years old with glioma. Both conserved end residues are part of each CDR3. The order of the fields is clone size, D gene, CDR3 length, V gene, J gene, CDR3 DNA, CDR3 protein. D genes are given only for firm matches. Only some rows state a clone size, as once, few, many or a class for expanded clones.

>NA|TRBD1|14|TRBV2|TRBJ1-1
TGTGCCAGCAGGGACAGGGGTATGGGGACTGAAGCTTTCTTT
CASRDRGMGTEAFF
>few|NA|13|TRBV30|TRBJ1-5
TGTGCCTGGAGTAGGGACAGCAATCAGCCCCAGCATTTT
CAWSRDSNQPQHF
>NA|NA|13|TRBV15|TRBJ1-5
TGTGCCACCTCGGGCCATCCCAGGGGGCCCCAGCATTTT
CATSGHPRGPQHF
>NA|NA|13|TRBV5-6|TRBJ1-4
TGTGCCAGCAGCTTAAGATTTAATGAAAAACTGTTTTTT
CASSLRFNEKLFF
>NA|NA|13|TRBV5-1|TRBJ1-5
TGCGCCAGCAGCGCCGGACCCGATCAGCCCCAGCATTTT
CASSAGPDQPQHF
>few|NA|11|TRBV6-1|TRBJ2-7
TGTGCCGTACTTAGGGGTTACGAGCAGTACTTC
CAVLRGYEQYF
>NA|TRBD2|16|TRBV7-2|TRBJ2-5
TGTGCCAGCAGCTCCCCTATCCGGGGGGGTCCAAGGACCCAGTACTTC
CASSSPIRGGPRTQYF
>NA|NA|13|TRBV29-1|TRBJ1-2
TGCAGCGTTAACCCCACAGGAAGCGATGGCTACACCTTC
CSVNPTGSDGYTF
>once|TRBD2|16|TRBV4-3|TRBJ2-1
TGCGCCAGCAGCCAAGCAGCGGGGGAAAACTACAATGAGCAGTTCTTC
CASSQAAGENYNEQFF
>NA|NA|13|TRBV7-2|TRBJ2-5
TGTGCCAGCAGCCTTTCCTTAGGGGAGACCCAGTACTTC
CASSLSLGETQYF
>NA|NA|14|TRBV30|TRBJ1-2
TGTGCCTGCCCGGAAGGTCTACGAGAGGATGGCTACACCTTC
CACPEGLREDGYTF
>NA|NA|13|TRBV7-9|TRBJ2-7
TGTGCCAGCAGCAGTCAGAACTCCTACGAGCAGTACTTC
CASSSQNSYEQYF
>NA|NA|15|TRBV29-1|TRBJ2-1
TGCAGCGCCCGCCGTGGTAGCGGAAAGCACAATGAGCAGTTCTTC
CSARRGSGKHNEQFF
>NA|NA|16|TRBV4-3|TRBJ2-1
TGCGCCAGCAGCCAATCCCTAGGGGGGGCCTACAATGAGCAGTTCTTC
CASSQSLGGAYNEQFF
>NA|TRBD2|15|TRBV5-1|TRBJ2-3
TGCGCCAGCAGCAGACTAGCGGGGGACGAGGGTACGCAGTATTTT
CASSRLAGDEGTQYF
>NA|NA|15|TRBV5-8|TRBJ1-4
TGTGCCAGCAGCTTGGCTGGGTTGGCCAATGAAAAACTGTTTTTT
CASSLAGLANEKLFF
>NA|TRBD1|14|TRBV4-1|TRBJ2-7
TGCGCCAGCAGCGTAAGGGACAGCGCCTACGAGCAGTACTTC
CASSVRDSAYEQYF
>NA|NA|13|TRBV25-1|TRBJ2-2
TGTGCCAGCAGTTTCGACAGCACCGGGGAGCTGTTTTTT
CASSFDSTGELFF
>NA|TRBD1|18|TRBV5-6|TRBJ2-6
TGTGCCAGCAGCTTAGGGGGACAGGGGGCGCTTGGGGCCAACGTCCTGACTTTC
CASSLGGQGALGANVLTF
>NA|TRBD1|15|TRBV5-6|TRBJ1-1
TGTGCCAGCAGCCCCCGGACAGGGTCGAACACTGAAGCTTTCTTT
CASSPRTGSNTEAFF
>NA|TRBD1|15|TRBV7-8|TRBJ2-7
TGTGCCAGCAGCTTTCCAATAAGGGGGCTTCACGAGCAGTACTTC
CASSFPIRGLHEQYF
>few|NA|14|TRBV30|TRBJ1-2
TGTGCGCAAAACGGGGGGTCGGCTAGCTATGGCTACACCTTC
CAQNGGSASYGYTF
>NA|NA|14|TRBV6-5|TRBJ1-1
TGTGCCAGCAGTTACGGGGGAGTGAACACTGAAGCTTTCTTT
CASSYGGVNTEAFF
>NA|TRBD1|16|TRBV7-3|TRBJ2-2
TGTGCCAGCAGCCCAATCGGGACAGGGGCGGCCGGGGAGCTGTTTTTT
CASSPIGTGAAGELFF
>NA|NA|15|TRBV7-2|TRBJ2-6
TGTGCCAGCAGCTTATTAGGGGCTGGGGCCAACGTCCTGACTTTC
CASSLLGAGANVLTF
>NA|NA|16|TRBV27|TRBJ1-2
TGTGCCAGCAGTATGTTCCTAGGACAAAAAGGACATGGCTACACCTTC
CASSMFLGQKGHGYTF
>NA|NA|12|TRBV5-6|TRBJ2-1
TGTGCCAGCAGCTTCGACGACAATGAGCAGTTCTTC
CASSFDDNEQFF
>NA|NA|13|TRBV10-3|TRBJ1-4
TGTGCCTCCGGGGCACAGTCTAATGAAAAACTGTTTTTT
CASGAQSNEKLFF
>NA|NA|12|TRBV5-6|TRBJ2-1
TGTGCCAGCGCGGACGGAAGAAATGAGCAGTTCTTC
CASADGRNEQFF
>once|TRBD1|14|TRBV29-1|TRBJ2-1
TGCAGCGTCGGACAGGGGGCTACCTACAATGAGCAGTTCTTC
CSVGQGATYNEQFF
>NA|TRBD2|16|TRBV11-2|TRBJ2-1
TGTGCCAGCAGCTGGCCGGGGGGGCTCACCAAAGATGAGCAGTTCTTC
CASSWPGGLTKDEQFF
>NA|NA|16|TRBV6-1|TRBJ1-3
TGTGCCAGCAGTGAAGTTGGCAGGGGAGCGGGAAACACCATATATTTT
CASSEVGRGAGNTIYF
>NA|TRBD1|15|TRBV9|TRBJ2-7
TGTGCCAGCAGCGGCGCCAGACAGGGGCCCAACGAGCAGTACTTC
CASSGARQGPNEQYF
>NA|TRBD1|17|TRBV10-3|TRBJ2-2
TGTGCCATCAGTGAACTGGACAGGGTTATGAACACCGGGGAGCTGTTTTTT
CAISELDRVMNTGELFF
>NA|TRBD2|16|TRBV7-3|TRBJ2-2
TGTGCCAGCAGGGTTTCTAGCGGGGCGAACACCGGGGAGCTGTTTTTT
CASRVSSGANTGELFF
>NA|NA|13|TRBV10-2|TRBJ1-5
TGCGCCCCCCTGATGATGGGCAATCAGCCCCAGCATTTT
CAPLMMGNQPQHF
>NA|NA|15|TRBV27|TRBJ2-7
TGTGCCAGCAGTTTAAAAGGGCCGTACTCCTACGAGCAGTACTTC
CASSLKGPYSYEQYF
>few|NA|12|TRBV18|TRBJ1-1
TGTGCCAGCTCAGAGAGGGACACTGAAGCTTTCTTT
CASSERDTEAFF
>NA|NA|15|TRBV6-5|TRBJ1-3
TGTGCCAGCAGTTACTTCCCCGAATCTGGAAACACCATATATTTT
CASSYFPESGNTIYF
>NA|NA|13|TRBV7-8|TRBJ1-2
TGTGCCAGCAGCCCTCCTGACAGTTATGGCTACACCTTC
CASSPPDSYGYTF
>NA|NA|13|TRBV19|TRBJ2-3
TGTGCCAGTAGTTCTCCTAGCACAGATACGCAGTATTTT
CASSSPSTDTQYF
>NA|NA|15|TRBV27|TRBJ2-7
TGTGCCAGCAGTTTAATCGGGGGTACGAGCGTCGAGCAGTACTTC
CASSLIGGTSVEQYF
>once|TRBD1|14|TRBV7-2|TRBJ1-1
TGTGCCAGCAGGGTGGGACAGACGAACACTGAAGCTTTCTTT
CASRVGQTNTEAFF
>NA|NA|12|TRBV7-9|TRBJ1-2
TGTGCCTCCCGATCGGGGGAGGGGGGCTACACCTTC
CASRSGEGGYTF
>few|TRBD1|13|TRBV7-3|TRBJ2-7
TGTGCCAGCAGCCCCGGGACAGGGCCCGAGCAGTACTTC
CASSPGTGPEQYF